The 26 T cell receptor beta chains below were found in one sample sequenced in a study of graft-versus-host responses after intestinal transplantation. For these TCRs, the target antigens are not known. Libraries were prepared by immunoSEQ multiplex PCR; TCRdb keeps only in-frame clonotypes and omits some of them. The sample has approximately 77,000 clones, roughly nine tenths seen once; the top ten hold 0.3% to 0.4%. The sample in question was unstimulated CD4+ T cells sorted from spleen or lymph node cells, obtained before intestinal transplant. These TCRs come from a human donor who received an intestinal transplant.

The gene calls are TRBV5-5 and TRBJ2-7, with unresolved D. There are 15 residues in the CDR3. Trimming took 0 bases from V and 3 from J, leaving 13 bases between them. Germline V gene sequence: CDR1 SGHKS, CDR2 YYEKEE (reference sequence). CDR3 coding DNA: TGTGCCAGCAGCTTGGCCCCAGGCAGAGACTACGAGCAGTACTTC. The encoded protein is CASSLAPGRDYEQYF.

The V call is TRBV30, the J call TRBJ2-2; 7 bases align to TRBD1. J was trimmed by 4 bases and V by 3 bases; bases with no gene match: 8. This CDR3 is built from 15 residues. In germline, CDR1 is GTSNPN, CDR2 SVGIG (reference sequence). Written as DNA, the CDR3 is TGTGCCTGGAGGAATGTGGGACAGATCACCGGGGAGCTGTTTTTT. This translates into CAWRNVGQITGELFF.

The rearrangement joins TRBV28 to TRBJ2-7; the D is unclear. Germline CDR1 reads MDHEN; CDR2 reads SYDVKM. V was shortened by 7 bases and J by 3 bases, with 13 bases between the two germline ends. The CDR3 runs 13 residues. CDR3 in DNA: TGTGCCAGCACCCAGGCCGATTACTACGAGCAGTACTTC. It codes for CASTQADYYEQYF.

The chain combines TRBV29-1 with TRBJ2-7; maybe TRBD2 (7 bases). V lost 6 bases and J 6 bases, leaving 9 bases between the germline ends. There are 10 residues in the CDR3. Germline-derived CDR1 and CDR2 are SQVTM and ANQGSEA. The CDR3 region is CSVAGAEQYF. The CDR3 DNA reads TGCAGCGTCGCGGGGGCCGAGCAGTACTTC.

This chain joins TRBV2 and TRBJ2-5, with D tentatively TRBD2 (5 bases). V gave up 3 bases and J gave up 5 bases, with 13 bases separating them. There are 14 residues in the CDR3. The germline CDR1 and CDR2 sequences are SNHLY and FYNNEI. This chain's CDR3 is CASSEDGVGETQYF. CDR3 nucleotide sequence: TGTGCCAGCAGTGAGGACGGGGTCGGGGAGACCCAGTACTTC. Together with reference TRBV2 and TRBJ2-5, the CDR3 gives the full variable domain: EPEVTQTPSHQVTQMGQEVILRCVPISNHLYFYWYRQILGQKVEFLVSFYNNEISEKSEIFDDQFSVERPDGSNFTLKIRSTKLEDSAMYFCASSEDGVGETQYFGPGTRLLVL.

The rearrangement uses TRBV10-3 and TRBJ2-1; TRBD2 matches at 10 bases. This CDR3 region has 17 residues. Unmatched junction bases numbered 9, after V lost 3 bases and J lost 4 bases. CDR1 and CDR2 (germline): ENHRY, SYGVKD. The CDR3 reads CAISDSPAGGPYNEQFF. The CDR3 region has the DNA TGTGCCATCAGTGACTCACCAGCGGGGGGGCCTTACAATGAGCAGTTCTTC.

The CDR3 nucleotides read TGTGCCAGCATAGGAGAGCTCCCGTTACCCGGGGAGCTGTTTTTT. Amino acid sequence: CASIGELPLPGELFF. V usage is TRBV27 and J usage is TRBJ2-2, with D unresolved. The CDR3 has 15 residues. V was cut by 7 bases and J by 6 bases, with 18 bases left in between. Germline CDR1 and CDR2: MNHEY and SMNVEV (reference sequence).

This chain uses TRBV7-2 with TRBJ2-1, with D possibly matching TRBD1 (6 bases). The CDR3 runs to 13 residues. Trimming left V 5 bases short and J 2 bases short, with 7 bases between. Germline V CDR1 and CDR2: SGHTA, FQGNSA. This CDR3 reads CASSRQAYNEQFF. The CDR3 DNA reads as TGTGCCAGCAGCCGACAGGCCTACAATGAGCAGTTCTTC.

This clone was seen a single time. The chain employs TRBV30 and TRBJ1-3; D unclear. CDR3 size: 13 residues. V was pared by 3 bases and J by 0 bases, with 6 bases between. Germline assignment: CDR1 GTSNPN and CDR2 SVGIG (reference sequence). The CDR3 sequence: CAWRSSSGNTIYF. CDR3 DNA: TGTGCCTGGAGATCTAGCTCTGGAAACACCATATATTTT. Full variable domain (remainder filled in from reference TRBV30 and TRBJ1-3): SQTIHQWPATLVQPVGSPLSLECTVEGTSNPNLYWYRQAAGRGLQLLFYSVGIGQISSEVPQNLSASRPQDRQFILSSKKLLLSDSGFYLCAWRSSSGNTIYFGEGSWLTVV.

V usage is TRBV30 and J usage is TRBJ1-6, with D hard to call. In germline, CDR1 is GTSNPN, CDR2 SVGIG (reference sequence). V lost 1 base and J 9 bases, leaving 16 bases between the germline ends. This CDR3 has 15 amino acids. The CDR3 DNA reads as TGTGCCTGGAGTGGGGTTGGGTACAGTGGTTCACCCCTCCACTTT. Protein: CAWSGVGYSGSPLHF. Looking up the rest from reference TRBV30 and TRBJ1-6 gives the full variable domain: SQTIHQWPATLVQPVGSPLSLECTVEGTSNPNLYWYRQAAGRGLQLLFYSVGIGQISSEVPQNLSASRPQDRQFILSSKKLLLSDSGFYLCAWSGVGYSGSPLHFGNGTRLTVT.

This chain uses TRBV6-6 with TRBJ2-7; D gene uncertain. Germline CDR1 is MNHNY and CDR2 is SVGAGI (reference sequence). Trimming cost V 5 bases and J 4 bases, with 6 bases left between them. There are 11 residues in the CDR3. CDR3 sequence: CASSPLYEQYF. The CDR3 DNA reads as TGTGCCAGCAGTCCTCTATACGAGCAGTACTTC.

The chain has TRBV10-3 and TRBJ1-5; no clear D gene. Germline V gene sequence: CDR1 ENHRY, CDR2 SYGVKD. Trimming pared 4 bases from V and 4 bases from J, leaving 14 bases between. The CDR3 extends over 15 amino acids. CDR3 loop: CAISVSPGPNQPQHF. The CDR3 nucleotides read TGTGCCATCAGTGTTTCCCCGGGTCCTAATCAGCCCCAGCATTTT.

This clone has a single count. The chain combines TRBV9 with TRBJ1-5, with 8 bases that match TRBD1. Germline-derived CDR1 and CDR2 are SGDLS and YYNGEE. J lost 5 bases, V lost 3 bases, and 4 bases had no gene match. This CDR3 region has 14 residues. CDR3 bases: TGTGCCAGCAGCGCGACAGGGGCAGATCAGCCCCAGCATTTT. It yields the protein CASSATGADQPQHF.

The chain carries TRBV30 and TRBJ2-7, with TRBD1 as a possible D gene (5 bases). The length of the CDR3 is 12 residues. The V gene lost 4 bases and the J gene lost 2 bases, with 9 bases spanning the gap. Germline lookup yields CDR1 GTSNPN and CDR2 SVGIG (reference sequence). This chain's CDR3 is CAWTREAYEQYF. CDR3 bases: TGTGCCTGGACCAGGGAAGCCTACGAGCAGTACTTC.

This chain links TRBV13 with TRBJ2-7, with D unresolved. The CDR3 runs to 13 residues. The germline gives CDR1 PRHDT, CDR2 FYEKMQ (reference sequence). V lost 4 bases, J lost 3 bases, and 10 bases lay in between. This CDR3 is CASSSGLLYEQYF. In DNA form, the CDR3 reads TGTGCCAGCAGCTCGGGTCTTCTCTACGAGCAGTACTTC.

This rearrangement joins TRBV18 to TRBJ2-5; maybe TRBD2 (5 bases). V shed 3 bases and J shed 1 base, with 12 bases lying between them. Looked up from germline, CDR1 is KGHSH and CDR2 is LQKENI. The CDR3 totals 15 residues. CDR3 sequence: CASSPDPGSQETQYF. For the CDR3, the DNA is TGTGCCAGCTCACCTGATCCGGGGTCCCAAGAGACCCAGTACTTC. The variable domain in full, completed from reference TRBV18 and TRBJ2-5, reads NAGVMQNPRHLVRRRGQEARLRCSPMKGHSHVYWYRQLPEEGLKFMVYLQKENIIDESGMPKERFSAEFPKEGPSILRIQQVVRGDSAAYFCASSPDPGSQETQYFGPGTRLLVL.

This clone was seen more than once but under ten times. The rearrangement uses TRBV19 and TRBJ1-5; D gene unclear. V was pared by 7 bases and J by 0 bases, with 10 bases between. This CDR3 comprises 14 residues. Looked up from germline, CDR1 is LNHDA and CDR2 is SQIVND (reference sequence). Written as DNA, the CDR3 is TGTGCCAGTACGGGGAGGTATAGCAATCAGCCCCAGCATTTT. It specifies CASTGRYSNQPQHF.

This chain uses TRBV29-1 with TRBJ2-2; TRBD2 aligns across 8 bases. This CDR3 comprises 15 residues. The V gene end was trimmed by 6 bases and the J gene end by 2 bases; junction bases not matched to a gene: 8. Germline V CDR1 and CDR2: SQVTM, ANQGSEA. The CDR3 bases are TGCAGCGTGACCGCGGGGGGCGCAAACACCGGGGAGCTGTTTTTT. Translation: CSVTAGGANTGELFF.

The V and J genes are TRBV28 and TRBJ2-7; D is uncertain. The V gene lost 6 bases and the J gene lost 4 bases, with 7 bases spanning the gap. The CDR3 runs to 11 residues. Germline CDR1 is MDHEN and CDR2 is SYDVKM. CDR3 DNA: TGTGCCAGCAGCGCTCGGTACGAGCAGTACTTC. It translates to CASSARYEQYF.

The V gene is TRBV6-1, the J gene TRBJ1-1; 8 bases are shared with TRBD1. V was pared by 2 bases and J by 1 base, with 3 bases of the junction left unmatched. Germline values: CDR1 MNHNS, CDR2 SASEGT. The CDR3 is made up of 15 amino acids. This CDR3 reads CASSELTGGNTEAFF. As DNA, the CDR3 is TGTGCCAGCAGTGAACTTACAGGGGGGAACACTGAAGCTTTCTTT.

The V gene is TRBV28, the J gene TRBJ2-1, with D perhaps matching TRBD2 (6 bases). The V gene lost 2 bases and the J gene lost 6 bases, with 17 bases spanning the gap. Germline V CDR1 and CDR2: MDHEN, SYDVKM. This CDR3 spans 16 amino acids. CDR3 nucleotides: TGTGCCAGCAGTTTAAGGGTGACTAGTACGGGCAATGAGCAGTTCTTC. Protein product: CASSLRVTSTGNEQFF.

The chain employs TRBV5-6 and TRBJ2-3; possible D gene TRBD1, 5 bases. CDR3 length: 14 amino acids. Germline V gene lookup returns CDR1 SGHDT and CDR2 YYEEEE. Trimming removed 2 bases at V and 0 bases at J, with 7 bases between. The chain's CDR3 is CASSLAGSTDTQYF. The CDR3 DNA reads as TGTGCCAGCAGCTTAGCAGGGAGCACAGATACGCAGTATTTT.

This clone was found once. The chain employs TRBV11-2 and TRBJ2-7; 7 bases map to TRBD1. The germline V gene encodes CDR1 SGHAT and CDR2 FQNNGV. The V and J ends lost 5 bases and 3 bases, in that order; junction bases with no gene match: 13. The CDR3 totals 16 residues. The CDR3 DNA sequence: TGTGCCAGCAGCCCAACCGGCCGGGACAGCATCTACGAGCAGTACTTC. This codes for CASSPTGRDSIYEQYF.

The chain has TRBV5-4 and TRBJ1-1, with TRBD1 as a possible D gene (6 bases). The CDR3 contains 14 residues. V was shortened by 2 bases and J by 2 bases, with 10 bases between the two germline ends. Germline CDR1 SGHNT, CDR2 YYREEE (reference sequence). The CDR3 sequence: CASSFRGANTEAFF. The CDR3 region has the DNA TGTGCCAGCAGCTTCCGGGGGGCCAACACTGAAGCTTTCTTT.

This clone was recorded a few times. In the same sample, other DNA sequences code for this CDR3. The chain is built from TRBV28 and TRBJ1-4, with D perhaps TRBD1 (6 bases). Germline lookup yields CDR1 MDHEN and CDR2 SYDVKM. The CDR3 runs 14 residues. The germline V and J ends were trimmed by 6 bases and 4 bases, with 12 bases remaining between them. The CDR3 DNA is TGTGCCAGCAGCCGAGGACAGAGTAATGAAAAACTGTTTTTT. Its protein is CASSRGQSNEKLFF.

This clone was picked up one time. The CDR3, as DNA: TGTGCCAGCAGTTACTCTCAGGTTATTACTGAAGCTTTCTTT. The encoded protein is CASSYSQVITEAFF. J is TRBJ1-1 and V is TRBV6-6; D not resolved. This CDR3 has 14 residues. V lost 0 bases and J 5 bases, leaving 10 bases between the germline ends. Per germline, CDR1 MNHNY and CDR2 SVGAGI (reference sequence).